This note documents a single T cell receptor (beta chain) sequence. These data come from a study of blood T cell repertoires in COVID-19. In the original analysis: Amplification with reference gene primers provided the estimates of nucleated cell counts. The protocol was immunoSEQ multiplex PCR, while the TCRdb copy is restricted to in-frame clones and leaves out a portion. Clone size and V and J calls were adopted from that table, with D and trimming inferred from the DNA. Of some 240,000 clones listed, 84% were seen once; the top ten hold around 9.5%. The V gene's germline CDR1 is SGDLS and CDR2 YYNGEE. V gave up 3 bases and J gave up 0 bases, with 12 bases separating them. The length of the CDR3 is 16 residues.

The J gene is TRBJ1-4, the V gene TRBV9, with D possibly being TRBD1 (5 bases). The sequence came from a man aged 50-59 years with active or convalescent COVID-19. The sequencing input was peripheral blood. CDR3 protein: CASSEQVFATNEKLFF. Here the CDR3 DNA reads TGTGCCAGCAGCGAACAGGTTTTTGCAACTAATGAAAAACTGTTTTTT. The variable domain in full, completed from reference TRBV9 and TRBJ1-4, reads DSGVTQTPKHLITATGQRVTLRCSPRSGDLSVYWYQQSLDQGLQFLIQYYNGEERAKGNILERFSAQQFPDLHSELNLSSLELGDSALYFCASSEQVFATNEKLFFGSGTQLSVL.